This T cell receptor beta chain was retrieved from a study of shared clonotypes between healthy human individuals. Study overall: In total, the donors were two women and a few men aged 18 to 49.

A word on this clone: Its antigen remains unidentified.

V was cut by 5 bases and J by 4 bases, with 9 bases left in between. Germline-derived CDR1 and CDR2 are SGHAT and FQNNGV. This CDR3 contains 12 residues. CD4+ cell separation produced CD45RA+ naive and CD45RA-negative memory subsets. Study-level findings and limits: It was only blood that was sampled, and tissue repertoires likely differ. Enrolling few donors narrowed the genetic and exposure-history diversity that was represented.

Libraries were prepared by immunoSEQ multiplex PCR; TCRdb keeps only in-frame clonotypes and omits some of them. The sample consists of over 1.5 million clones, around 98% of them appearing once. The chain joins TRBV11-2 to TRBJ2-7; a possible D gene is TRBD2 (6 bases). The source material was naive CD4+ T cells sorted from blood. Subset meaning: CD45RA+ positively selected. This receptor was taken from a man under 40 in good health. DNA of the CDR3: TGTGCCAGCAGCGCGGGGTTTTACGAGCAGTACTTC. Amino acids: CASSAGFYEQYF.